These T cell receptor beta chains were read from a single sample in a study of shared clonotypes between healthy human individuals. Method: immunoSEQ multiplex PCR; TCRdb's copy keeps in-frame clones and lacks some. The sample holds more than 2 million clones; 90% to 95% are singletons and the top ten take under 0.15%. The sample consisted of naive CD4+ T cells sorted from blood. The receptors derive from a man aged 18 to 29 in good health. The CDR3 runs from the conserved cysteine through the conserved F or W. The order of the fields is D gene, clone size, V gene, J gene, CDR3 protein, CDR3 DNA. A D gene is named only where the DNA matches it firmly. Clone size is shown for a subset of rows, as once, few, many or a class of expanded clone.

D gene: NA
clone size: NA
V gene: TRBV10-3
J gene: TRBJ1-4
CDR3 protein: CAISSENEKLFF
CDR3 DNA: TGTGCCATCAGTTCCGAAAATGAAAAACTGTTTTTT

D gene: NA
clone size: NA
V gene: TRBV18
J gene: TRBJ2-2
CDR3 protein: CASSSSQNTGELFF
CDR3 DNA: TGTGCCAGCTCTTCAAGCCAGAACACCGGGGAGCTGTTTTTT

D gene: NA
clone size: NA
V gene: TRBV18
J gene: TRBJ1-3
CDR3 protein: CASSPKGEGNTIYF
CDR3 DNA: TGTGCCAGCTCACCGAAGGGGGAAGGAAACACCATATATTTT

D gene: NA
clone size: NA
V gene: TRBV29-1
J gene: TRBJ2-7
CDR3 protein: CSVGYIGFTYEQYF
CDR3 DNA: TGCAGCGTGGGTTATATTGGGTTTACCTACGAGCAGTACTTC

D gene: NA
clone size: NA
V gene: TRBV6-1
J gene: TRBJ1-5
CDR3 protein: CASRASIKPQHF
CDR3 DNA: TGTGCCAGCAGGGCTTCGATCAAGCCCCAGCATTTT

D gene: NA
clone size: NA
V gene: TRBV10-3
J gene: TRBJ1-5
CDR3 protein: CAISEISGGNQPQHF
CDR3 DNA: TGTGCCATCAGTGAGATATCTGGCGGCAATCAGCCCCAGCATTTT

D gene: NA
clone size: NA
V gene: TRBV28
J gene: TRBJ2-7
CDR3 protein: CASSSRIPYEQYF
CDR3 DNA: TGTGCCAGCAGTTCCAGGATACCCTACGAGCAGTACTTC

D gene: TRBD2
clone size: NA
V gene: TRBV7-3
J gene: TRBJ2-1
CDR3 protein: CASSSGTSGASRQFF
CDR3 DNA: TGTGCCAGCAGCTCCGGGACTAGCGGGGCTTCGCGGCAGTTCTTC

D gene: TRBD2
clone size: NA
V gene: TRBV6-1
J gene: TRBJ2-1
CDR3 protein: CASREGLGFYNEQFF
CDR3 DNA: TGTGCCAGCAGAGAGGGACTAGGTTTCTACAATGAGCAGTTCTTC

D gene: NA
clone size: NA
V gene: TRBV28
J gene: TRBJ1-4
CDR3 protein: CASPPNGGKKLFF
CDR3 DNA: TGTGCCAGTCCCCCCAATGGGGGAAAAAAACTGTTTTTT

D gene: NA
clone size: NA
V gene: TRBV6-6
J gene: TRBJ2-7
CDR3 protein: CASSRGVYEQYF
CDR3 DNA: TGTGCCAGCAGTCGAGGGGTTTACGAGCAGTACTTC

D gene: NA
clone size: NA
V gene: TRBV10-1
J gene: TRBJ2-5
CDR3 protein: CASSDTNQETQYF
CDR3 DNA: TGCGCCAGCAGTGATACGAACCAAGAGACCCAGTACTTC

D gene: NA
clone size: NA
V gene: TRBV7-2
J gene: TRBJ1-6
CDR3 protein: CASSLVQNSPLHF
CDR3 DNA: TGTGCCAGCAGCTTAGTTCAGAATTCACCCCTCCACTTT

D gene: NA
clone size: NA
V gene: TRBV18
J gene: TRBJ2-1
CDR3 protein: CASSPTYTYNEQFF
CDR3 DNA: TGTGCCAGCTCACCAACATATACCTACAATGAGCAGTTCTTC

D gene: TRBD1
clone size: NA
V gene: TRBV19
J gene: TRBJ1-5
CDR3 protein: CASSRRGQGGNQPQHF
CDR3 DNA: TGTGCCAGTAGTAGGAGGGGACAGGGAGGAAATCAGCCCCAGCATTTT

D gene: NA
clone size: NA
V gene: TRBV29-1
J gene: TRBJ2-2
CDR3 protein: CSVDMRDSRAGELFF
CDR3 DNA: TGCAGCGTCGACATGCGGGACAGCCGGGCCGGGGAGCTGTTTTTT

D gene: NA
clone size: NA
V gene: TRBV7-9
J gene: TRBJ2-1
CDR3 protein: CASSFIDEQFF
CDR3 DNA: TGTGCCAGCAGCTTTATCGATGAGCAGTTCTTC

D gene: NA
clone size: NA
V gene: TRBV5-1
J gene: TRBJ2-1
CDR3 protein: CASSGTRQNRVQFF
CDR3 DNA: TGCGCCAGCAGCGGCACCAGGCAGAACAGAGTGCAGTTCTTC

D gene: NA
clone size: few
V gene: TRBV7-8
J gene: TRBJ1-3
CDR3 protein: CASSYTGENTIYF
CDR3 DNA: TGTGCCAGCAGCTACACCGGGGAAAACACCATATATTTT

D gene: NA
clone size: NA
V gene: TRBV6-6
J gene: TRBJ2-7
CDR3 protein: CASSFAGVIYEQYF
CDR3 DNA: TGTGCCAGCAGTTTCGCAGGGGTTATCTACGAGCAGTACTTC

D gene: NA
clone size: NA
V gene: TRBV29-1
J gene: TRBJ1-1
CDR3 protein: CSVSGVTEAFF
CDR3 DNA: TGCAGCGTTTCAGGGGTCACTGAAGCTTTCTTT

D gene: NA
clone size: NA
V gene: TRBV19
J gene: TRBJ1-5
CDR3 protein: CASSIGQGYSQPQHF
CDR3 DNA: TGTGCCAGTAGTATAGGTCAGGGGTACAGTCAGCCCCAGCATTTT

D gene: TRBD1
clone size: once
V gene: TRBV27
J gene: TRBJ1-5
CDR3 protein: CASSPRDRVNQPQHF
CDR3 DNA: TGTGCCAGCAGTCCCCGGGACAGGGTGAATCAGCCCCAGCATTTT

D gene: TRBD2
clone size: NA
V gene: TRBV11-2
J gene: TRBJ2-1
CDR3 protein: CASSPIAGAYNEQFF
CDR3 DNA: TGTGCCAGCAGCCCGATAGCGGGCGCCTACAATGAGCAGTTCTTC

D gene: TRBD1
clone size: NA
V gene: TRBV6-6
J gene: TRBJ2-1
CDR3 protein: CASDKGQGSYNEQFF
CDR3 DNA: TGTGCCAGCGACAAAGGACAGGGTTCCTACAATGAGCAGTTCTTC

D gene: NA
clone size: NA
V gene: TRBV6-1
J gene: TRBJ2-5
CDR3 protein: CASSEPGRSETQYF
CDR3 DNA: TGTGCCAGCAGTGAACCTGGCAGGTCAGAGACCCAGTACTTC

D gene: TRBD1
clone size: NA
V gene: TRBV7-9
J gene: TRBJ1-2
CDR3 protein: CASSLEPQGASNYGYTF
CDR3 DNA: TGTGCCAGCAGCTTAGAACCACAGGGGGCGAGTAACTATGGCTACACCTTC

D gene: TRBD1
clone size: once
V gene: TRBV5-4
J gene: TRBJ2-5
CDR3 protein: CASSHWDRQETQYF
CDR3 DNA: TGTGCCAGCAGCCACTGGGACAGACAAGAGACCCAGTACTTC

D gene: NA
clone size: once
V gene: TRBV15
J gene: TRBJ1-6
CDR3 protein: CATSRITGFGNSPLHF
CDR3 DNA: TGTGCCACCAGCAGAATCACAGGGTTCGGTAATTCACCCCTCCACTTT

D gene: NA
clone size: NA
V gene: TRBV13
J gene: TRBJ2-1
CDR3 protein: CASSLRRDLSLMDEQFF
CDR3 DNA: TGTGCCAGCAGCCTAAGACGGGATTTATCCTTAATGGATGAGCAGTTCTTC

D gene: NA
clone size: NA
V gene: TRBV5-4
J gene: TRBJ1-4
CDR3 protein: CASSSPDKPNEKLFF
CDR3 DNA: TGTGCCAGCAGCTCCCCGGACAAGCCAAATGAAAAACTGTTTTTT

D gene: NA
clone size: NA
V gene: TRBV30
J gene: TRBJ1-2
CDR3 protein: CAWRVGGTGGYGYTF
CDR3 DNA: TGTGCCTGGAGGGTGGGAGGAACTGGGGGCTATGGCTACACCTTC

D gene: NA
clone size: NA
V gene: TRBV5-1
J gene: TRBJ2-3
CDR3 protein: CASSPGGRFTTDTQYF
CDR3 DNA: TGCGCCAGCAGCCCAGGCGGACGTTTTACGACAGATACGCAGTATTTT

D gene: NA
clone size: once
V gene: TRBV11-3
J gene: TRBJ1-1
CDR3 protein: CASSLAQGRAFF
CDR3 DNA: TGTGCCAGCAGCTTAGCTCAGGGTCGGGCTTTCTTT

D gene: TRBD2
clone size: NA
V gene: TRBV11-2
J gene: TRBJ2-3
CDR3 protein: CASSLVVTSGSTDTQYF
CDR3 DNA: TGTGCCAGCAGCTTAGTGGTCACTAGCGGGTCCACAGATACGCAGTATTTT

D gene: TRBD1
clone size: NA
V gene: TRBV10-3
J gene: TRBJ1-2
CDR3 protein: CAISDNTGGSSYGYTF
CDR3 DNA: TGTGCCATCAGCGATAACACAGGGGGCTCTTCCTATGGCTACACCTTC

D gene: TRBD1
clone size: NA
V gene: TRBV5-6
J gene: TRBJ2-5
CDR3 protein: CASSYRGRETQYF
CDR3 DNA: TGTGCCAGCAGCTACAGGGGGAGGGAGACCCAGTACTTC

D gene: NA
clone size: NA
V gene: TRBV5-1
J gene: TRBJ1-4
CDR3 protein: CASSPHSSATNEKLFF
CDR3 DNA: TGCGCCAGCAGCCCCCATAGCTCTGCAACTAATGAAAAACTGTTTTTT

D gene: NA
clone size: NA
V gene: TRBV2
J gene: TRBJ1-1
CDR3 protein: CASKANTEAFF
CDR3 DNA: TGTGCCAGCAAGGCGAACACTGAAGCTTTCTTT

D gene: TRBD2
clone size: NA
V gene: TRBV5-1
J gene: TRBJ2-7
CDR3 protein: CASSVGLAGGNEQYF
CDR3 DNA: TGCGCCAGCAGCGTAGGACTAGCGGGGGGGAACGAGCAGTACTTC

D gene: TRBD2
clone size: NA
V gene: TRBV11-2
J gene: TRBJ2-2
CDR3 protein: CASSPLARGLLNTGELFF
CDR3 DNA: TGTGCCAGCAGCCCACTAGCAAGGGGACTATTGAACACCGGGGAGCTGTTTTTT

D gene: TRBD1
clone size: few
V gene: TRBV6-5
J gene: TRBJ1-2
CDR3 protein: CASSLLGTGHGYTF
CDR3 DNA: TGTGCCAGCAGCCTATTGGGGACAGGCCATGGCTACACCTTC

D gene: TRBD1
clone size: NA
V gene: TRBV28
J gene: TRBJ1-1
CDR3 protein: CASSLGRGRAFF
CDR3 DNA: TGTGCCAGCAGTTTAGGAAGGGGGCGAGCTTTCTTT

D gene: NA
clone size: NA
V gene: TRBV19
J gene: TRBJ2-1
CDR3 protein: CASSLDRKQFF
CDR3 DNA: TGTGCCAGTAGCCTAGACAGAAAGCAGTTCTTC

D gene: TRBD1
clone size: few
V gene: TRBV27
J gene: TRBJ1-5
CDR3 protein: CASSLHRGNQPQHF
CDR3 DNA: TGTGCCAGCAGTTTACACAGGGGGAATCAGCCCCAGCATTTT

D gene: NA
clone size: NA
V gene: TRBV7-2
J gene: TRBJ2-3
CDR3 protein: CASSTWGSSSTDTQYF
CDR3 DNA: TGTGCCAGCAGCACCTGGGGGTCCTCTAGCACAGATACGCAGTATTTT

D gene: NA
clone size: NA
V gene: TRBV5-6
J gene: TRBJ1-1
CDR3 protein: CASRIAGVSFEAFF
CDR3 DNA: TGTGCCAGCAGAATCGCCGGAGTGTCCTTTGAAGCTTTCTTT

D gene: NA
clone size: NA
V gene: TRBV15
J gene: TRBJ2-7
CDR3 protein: CATRGGRGEHEQYF
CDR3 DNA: TGTGCCACCAGAGGCGGCAGGGGAGAGCACGAGCAGTACTTC

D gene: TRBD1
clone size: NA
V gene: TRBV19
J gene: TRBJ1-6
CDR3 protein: CASRDRELISPLHF
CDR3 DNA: TGTGCCAGCCGGGACAGGGAGTTAATTTCACCCCTCCACTTT

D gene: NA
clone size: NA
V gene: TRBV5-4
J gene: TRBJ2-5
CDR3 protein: CASSFGQGETQYF
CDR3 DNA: TGTGCCAGCTCCTTTGGCCAGGGGGAGACCCAGTACTTC

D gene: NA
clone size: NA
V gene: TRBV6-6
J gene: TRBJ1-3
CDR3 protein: CATAGTGGNTIYF
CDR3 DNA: TGTGCCACCGCCGGCACAGGTGGAAACACCATATATTTT

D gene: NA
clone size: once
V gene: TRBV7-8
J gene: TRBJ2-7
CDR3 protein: CASSLVEGTVAGAREQYF
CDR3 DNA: TGTGCCAGCAGCTTAGTTGAGGGCACCGTGGCAGGAGCGCGCGAGCAGTACTTC

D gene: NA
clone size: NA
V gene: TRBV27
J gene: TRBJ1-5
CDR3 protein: CASSTLTGSNQPQHF
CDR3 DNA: TGTGCCAGCAGTACATTGACAGGTAGCAATCAGCCCCAGCATTTT

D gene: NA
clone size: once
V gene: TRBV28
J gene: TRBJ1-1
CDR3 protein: CASSSGQLVTEAFF
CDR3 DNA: TGTGCCAGCAGTTCAGGACAGCTTGTCACTGAAGCTTTCTTT

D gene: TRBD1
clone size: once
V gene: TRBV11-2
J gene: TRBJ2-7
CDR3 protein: CASSSSGTGYYEQYF
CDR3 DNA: TGTGCCAGCAGCTCCTCCGGGACAGGGTACTACGAGCAGTACTTC

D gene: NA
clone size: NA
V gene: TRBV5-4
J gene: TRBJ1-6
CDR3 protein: CASSLVTADSPLHF
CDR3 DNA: TGTGCCAGCAGCTTGGTTACGGCAGATTCACCCCTCCACTTT

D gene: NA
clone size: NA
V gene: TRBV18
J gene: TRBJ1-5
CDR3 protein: CASSGEGQPQHF
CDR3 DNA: TGTGCCAGCTCCGGGGAAGGCCAGCCCCAGCATTTT

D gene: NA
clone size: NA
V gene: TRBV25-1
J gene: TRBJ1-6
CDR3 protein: CASSRDPNNSPLHF
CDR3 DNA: TGTGCCAGCAGTAGGGATCCTAATAATTCACCCCTCCACTTT

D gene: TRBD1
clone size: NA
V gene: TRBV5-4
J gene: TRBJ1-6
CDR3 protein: CASSLIGGGAGNSPLHF
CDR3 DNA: TGTGCCAGCAGCTTGATAGGAGGGGGCGCAGGTAATTCACCCCTCCACTTT

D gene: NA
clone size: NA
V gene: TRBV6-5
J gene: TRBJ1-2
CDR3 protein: CASSSTTESVYGYTF
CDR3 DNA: TGTGCCAGCAGTTCAACAACTGAGTCGGTCTATGGCTACACCTTC